These 7 T cell receptor beta chains originate from one sample sequenced in a study of blood T cells in healthy people across ages. A second PCR, run for roughly 6 to 11 cycles, used a sample-barcoded 5' primer plus a J-beta primer mix. A single record per CDR3 protein comes from TCRdb applying MiXCR to the 5' RACE reads. The sample includes hundreds of thousands of distinct CDR3 sequences, 20% to 30% of them seen just once. These same data were also listed under a study on T cells of mothers and their children.

What was sequenced was blood. The receptors stem from a boy aged 5 to 17 in good health.

This clonotype was seen more than once but under ten times. The V and J genes are TRBV4-3 and TRBJ2-1, with D tentatively TRBD2 (6 bases). The germline gives CDR1 LGHNA, CDR2 YSLEER. The V end lost 1 base, the J end lost 2 bases, and 15 bases lay between the germline ends. The CDR3 spans 17 residues. CDR3 nucleotides: TGCGCCAGCAGCCAAGGTGGGGGGACTTACCCCTACAATGAGCAGTTCTTC. Translation gives CASSQGGGTYPYNEQFF.

This clonotype was counted once. The J gene is TRBJ2-5, the V gene TRBV20-1; 11 nucleotides line up with TRBD2. The end of the DNA is better explained by TRBJ2-1, so the J call may be wrong. Germline CDR1 DFQATT, CDR2 SNEGSKA (reference sequence). CDR3 length: 13 amino acids. CDR3 loop: CSHGLAGPNEQFF. The CDR3 DNA reads as TGCAGTCACGGACTAGCGGGCCCCAATGAGCAGTTCTTC.

On this clonotype itself: A junction boundary mismatches the germline segment, possibly from a read error. V and J are TRBV6-5 and TRBJ1-1; D remains unclear. The CDR3 length is 14 residues. Germline V gene sequence: CDR1 MNHEY, CDR2 SVGAGI. The CDR3 DNA is TGTGCCAGCAGCCCCACTTATTGGAACGCTGAAGCTTTCTTT. It encodes CASSPTYWNAEAFF.

The V call is TRBV6-2 or TRBV6-3, the J call TRBJ2-1; 11 bases fit TRBD2. There are 16 residues in the CDR3. After removal of 5 bases from V and 5 bases from J, the junction contained 8 bases not matched to a gene. Germline V lookup: CDR1 MNHEY, CDR2 SVGEGT. DNA for the CDR3: TGTGCCAGCAGTCCTTTAGCGGGAGGGCCCAACAATGAGCAGTTCTTC. Translated: CASSPLAGGPNNEQFF.

The rearrangement joins TRBV9 to TRBJ1-1; 8 nucleotides agree with TRBD1. The trim removed 0 bases at V and 7 bases at J, leaving 2 bases unmatched. Germline CDR1 SGDLS, CDR2 YYNGEE. The CDR3 extends over 13 amino acids. In DNA form, the CDR3 reads TGTGCCAGCAGCGTAGCCGGGACAGGTGAAGCTTTCTTT. Translation gives CASSVAGTGEAFF.

This clonotype was detected once. The chain uses TRBV27 and TRBJ2-1; D tentatively reads TRBD1 or TRBD2 (5 bases each). The germline gives CDR1 MNHEY, CDR2 SMNVEV (reference sequence). The length of the CDR3 is 14 residues. V dropped 6 bases and J dropped 3 bases, with 12 bases sitting between them. CDR3 sequence: CASSPGTFYNEQFF. In nucleotides, the CDR3 is TGTGCCAGCAGCCCAGGGACCTTCTACAATGAGCAGTTCTTC.

This chain connects TRBV20-1 to TRBJ1-5; D gene ambiguous. The CDR3 has 14 residues. The V end was cut by 5 bases, the J end by 4 bases, with 15 bases between. CDR1 is DFQATT, CDR2 SNEGSKA, per germline (reference sequence). In DNA, the CDR3 is TGCAGTGCTCAGACCGGGTCTGAAAATCAGCCCCAGCATTTT. Its translation is CSAQTGSENQPQHF.